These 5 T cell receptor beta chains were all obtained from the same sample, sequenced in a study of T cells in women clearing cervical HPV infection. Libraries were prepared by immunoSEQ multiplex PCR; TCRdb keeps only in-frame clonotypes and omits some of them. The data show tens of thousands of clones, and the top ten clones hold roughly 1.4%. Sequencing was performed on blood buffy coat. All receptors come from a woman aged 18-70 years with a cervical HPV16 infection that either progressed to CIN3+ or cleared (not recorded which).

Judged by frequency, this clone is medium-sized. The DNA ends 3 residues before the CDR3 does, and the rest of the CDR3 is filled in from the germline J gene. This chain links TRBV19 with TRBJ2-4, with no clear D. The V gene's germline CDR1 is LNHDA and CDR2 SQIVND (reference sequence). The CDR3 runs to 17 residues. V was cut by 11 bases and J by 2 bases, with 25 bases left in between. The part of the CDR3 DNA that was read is TGTGCCTCGTACTCATATAGTCGGGTCAAGACCAAAAACATT. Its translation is CASYSYSRVKTKNI. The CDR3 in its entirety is CASYSYSRVKTKNIQYF.

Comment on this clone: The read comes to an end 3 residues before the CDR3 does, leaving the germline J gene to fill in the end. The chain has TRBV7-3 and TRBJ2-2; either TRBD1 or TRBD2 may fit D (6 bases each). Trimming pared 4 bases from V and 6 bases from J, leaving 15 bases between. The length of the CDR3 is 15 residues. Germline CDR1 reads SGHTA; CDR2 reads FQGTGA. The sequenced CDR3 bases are TGTGCCAGCAGCTCGGGCAGGGGAGGTCCCGGGGAG. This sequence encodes CASSSGRGGPGE. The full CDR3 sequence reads CASSSGRGGPGELFF.

The sequenced CDR3 bases are TGTGCCTCCAACCCTACAGGGGGGGCTGAA. This sequence encodes CASNPTGGAE. The whole CDR3 is CASNPTGGAEAFF. The V gene is TRBV10-3, the J gene TRBJ1-1; TRBD1 matches at 8 bases. The CDR3 goes on 3 residues after the read ends, and that part is filled in from the germline J gene. CDR1 and CDR2 (germline): ENHRY, SYGVKD. The CDR3 is made up of 13 amino acids. With V trimmed by 11 bases and J by 6 bases, 11 bases remained unmatched.

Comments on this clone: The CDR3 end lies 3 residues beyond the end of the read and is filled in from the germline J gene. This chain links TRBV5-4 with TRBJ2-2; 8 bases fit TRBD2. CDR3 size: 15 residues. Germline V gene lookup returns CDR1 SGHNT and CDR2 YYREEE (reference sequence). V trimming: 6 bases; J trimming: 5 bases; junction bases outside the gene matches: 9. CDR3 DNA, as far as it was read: TGTGCCAGCACCCCTGGCGGGGGGCGAACCGGGGAG. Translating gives CASTPGGGRTGE. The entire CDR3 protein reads CASTPGGGRTGELFF.

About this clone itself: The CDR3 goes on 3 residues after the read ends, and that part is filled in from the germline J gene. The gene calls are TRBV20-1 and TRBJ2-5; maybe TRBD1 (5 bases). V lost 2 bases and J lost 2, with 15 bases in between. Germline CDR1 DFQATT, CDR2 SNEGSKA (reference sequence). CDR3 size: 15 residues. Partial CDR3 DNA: TGCAGTGCTAGAAGTTGGGGCGGAAATCAAGAGACC. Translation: CSARSWGGNQET. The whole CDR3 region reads CSARSWGGNQETQYF.